This TCR beta chain derives from a study of response to subunit inactivated influenza vaccine. This clonotype was detected a few times. From the RT-PCR reads, TCRdb called clonotypes with MiXCR, one entry per CDR3 protein. The sample lists some 160,000 distinct CDR3 sequences, 11% seen once, with roughly an eighth in the top ten. Germline V CDR1 and CDR2: SQVTM, ANQGSEA. CDR3 length: 12 amino acids. The V gene lost 7 bases and the J gene lost 3 bases, with 12 bases spanning the gap. The receptor was isolated from a man over 45 who received an inactivated influenza vaccine. The sequences come from non-naive T cells sorted from PBMCs, collected more than 35 days after vaccination. V is TRBV29-1 and J is TRBJ1-1, with a tentative D call TRBD1 (6 bases). CDR3 sequence (DNA): TGCAGCGCCCTAGGACAGCACACTGAAGCTTTCTTT. This codes for CSALGQHTEAFF.